This paragraph covers one T cell receptor (beta chain) sequence. It lacks a known antigen. Per-base qualities were not stored, and no clone one base away is much larger. This specimen comes from a study of cytomegalovirus exposure and HLA in healthy donors (dated by TCRdb to the late 2010s). Context from the whole study: According to an earlier analysis of several hundred of the donors, about 190 million T cells yielded roughly 110 million unique TCR beta sequences and 276 Gb of sequence data. A later analysis re-analyzed previously published TCR beta repertoires from roughly 690 donors and added high-resolution HLA genotyping to study TCR occurrence patterns. The study aimed to test whether cataloging public T cell receptors could reveal signatures of past pathogen exposure. Of the roughly 390 genotyped donors, 81% were placed in the genetic ancestry cluster associated with self-reported Caucasian donors. Along with the approximately 700-subject first cohort, a separate validation cohort of over a hundred different subjects was used. Approximately 300 gigabases of sequencing data and around 85 million unique TCR sequences made up an early release that covered several hundred HLA-typed donors. All discovery cohort repertoires had been generated using a single sequencing platform. Rather than using new phenotypic data, the later analysis identified candidate immune exposures from TCR beta sequences and from how often those sequences occurred across donors. Both class I and class II loci were covered by HLA typing, at four-digit resolution. Across approximately 400 genotyped donors of the cohort, an average of about 240,000 unique TCR beta nucleotide sequences per donor were sequenced, and about a sixth of those sequences were non-productive. The study profiled the T cell repertoires of about 640 subjects by immunosequencing and related them to cytomegalovirus serostatus. Because of strong linkage in the cohort, four or five DR-DQ haplotypes were treated as single units for association and clustering. Alongside the repertoire data, information on donor age, sex, ethnicity and CMV serostatus was compiled. To predict cytomegalovirus infection status, the study combined high-throughput TCR immunosequencing, statistical association of individual TCRs with disease status, and machine learning. Typing coverage differed by locus: A, B, C, DRB1 and DQB1 were typed in about 629-640 donors, DQA1 in about 560, DPA1 in approximately 600, and DPB1 in 472. An earlier analysis of approximately 580 of the donors used high-throughput TCR beta sequencing to judge whether each TCR beta V gene segment behaved as functional or pseudogenic. In a later genetic analysis, genome-wide SNP genotypes for about 55% of the 666 donors were used, and that subset was treated as a discovery cohort. Overall study results and their limits: Three of the identified cytomegalovirus-associated TCR beta chains were confirmed in vitro to be specific for cytomegalovirus antigens. Sequencing depth was assumed to be roughly uniform across donors in the presence/absence analyses, though that assumption may not hold. Immune exposure information for the cohort was limited to CMV serostatus. Broadly in line with IMGT annotations, most TCR beta V segments showed up in productive rearrangements about 87% or about 30% of the time in an earlier analysis of some 590 of the donors. Most TCR sequences were observed very rarely across donors, whereas some public TCRs were present in many individuals. Assigning TCR associations to individual alleles was difficult when HLA alleles, especially DR and DQ, strongly co-occurred. The earlier analysis of some 560 of the donors excluded 15 to 20 rarely observed V segments, including chromosome 9 orphons, because counts were too low. Most CMV-associated TCR beta chains appeared to be HLA-restricted in a later analysis, and the HLA associations seemed to be driven largely by CMV exposure. In a later analysis, HLA-associated TCR beta chains showed more clonal expansion and lower generation probabilities than non-associated chains that were equally common. A cluster of highly shared sequence variants was judged likely to represent a technical artifact of the sequencing pipeline. According to a later analysis, TCR association rates differed among HLA loci, with DRB1 alleles showing the most associated TCRs and HLA-C alleles showing the fewest. Linkage disequilibrium might explain the correlated functional status among segregating V segments, but an unknown experimental factor could not be excluded. Because the 87-base-pair reads could not distinguish some IMGT-functional V segments, including TRBV6-2 and TRBV6-3, those segments were excluded. In a later genetic analysis, a missense DCLRE1C variant was associated with V-gene and J-gene trimming of TCR beta chains, and the association was replicated in an independent cohort. Several of the top co-occurrence clusters appeared to be linked to parvovirus B19, influenza, CMV and Epstein-Barr virus, according to a later analysis. Because HLA typing was missing for some donors at each locus, association tests included only the typed subset. A further reported finding was that TCR beta sequences accurately predicted the HLA-A and HLA-B alleles for most subjects in the first cohort. According to a later genetic analysis, donors in an Asian-associated ancestry cluster had fewer N-insertions in productive TCRs than the approximately 650-donor mean. In both the original and validation cohorts, the classifier was reported to diagnose cytomegalovirus status with high specificity and sensitivity. The authors suggested that the approach could potentially be extended to other disease states and immunological phenotypes. In the study, around 150 TCR beta chains were listed as associated with cytomegalovirus. The cohort was sequenced for TCR beta chains only, and without alpha or paired-chain data the features that could be detected were limited. At a false discovery rate of 0.05, a later analysis linked about 16,000 TCR beta sequences to specific HLA alleles.

The method behind the library was the immunoSEQ multiplex PCR assay. A mixture of 60 forward primers for TCR Vbeta segments and 13 reverse primers for TCR Jbeta segments was used in the multiplex PCR. Amplification of the CDR3 region of rearranged TCR beta genes was performed with a multiplex PCR assay on genomic DNA. Amplified TCR beta libraries were sequenced as 87-base-pair reads on the Illumina HiSeq System. In the original analysis: A later analysis counted about 80 million unique TCR beta chains across the 670 or so repertoires, and 10 million to 11 million of these chains were shared by at least two donors. To remove PCR and sequencing errors, raw reads were error-corrected and collapsed into unique sequences using a nearest-neighbor algorithm that merged closely related sequences. Alignment of CDR3 sequences to IMGT reference sequences was used to assign V, D and J gene segments. For a sequence to be retained, a match of at least six nucleotides was required to both a V gene segment and a J gene segment. A rearrangement counted as productive if the CDR3 had no stop codons and remained in frame with V and J, and every other rearrangement counted as non-productive. Following IMGT convention, CDR3 was defined as the stretch from the second conserved V-encoded cysteine to the conserved J-encoded phenylalanine. Sequences without an unambiguous match to a single V gene segment were excluded from the earlier analysis of 450 to 650 of the donors. In an earlier analysis of 587 of the donors, a V segment was called functional when productive rearrangements were above 56.7%, and segregating when the standard deviation between donors exceeded 5%. To diagnose cytomegalovirus status from the catalog of TCR beta chain sequences, a statistical classification framework was built. A later analysis assigned V and J genes by comparing TCR nucleotide sequences with IMGT/GENE-DB human TR gene sequences. In a later analysis, CDR3 sequences and most-parsimonious VDJ recombination scenarios were assigned using the TCRdist pipeline. A later analysis defined each TCR beta chain by its CDR3 amino acid sequence plus V-gene family, and excluded reads lacking a unique V-gene family. To address suspected cross-contamination and a sequencing artifact, a later analysis removed approximately 590 highly shared, low-generation-probability nucleotide sequences. In a later analysis, a clonal expansion index was calculated for each public chain from normalized within-repertoire ranks of inferred template counts. In a later analysis, generation probabilities were computed using a VDJ recombination model fitted to out-of-frame rearrangements, and the results were checked against IGoR. Hypergeometric tests were used in a later analysis to score TCR-TCR, TCR-HLA and TCR-CMV co-occurrence, with a repertoire-size bias correction applied to the TCR pairs. To estimate false discovery rates, a later analysis permuted the HLA or CMV assignments 20 times. In a later analysis, co-occurring TCRs were grouped with DBSCAN, and TCRdist sequence similarity was added when clustering was performed within HLA-allele-positive subsets. Repertoires with fewer than 30,000 or more than 120,000 public chains were left out of co-occurrence clustering, as were roughly five repertoires with anomalous nucleotide sharing. As stored in TCRdb, this immuneACCESS dataset retains in-frame rearrangements with V and J assigned. A fraction of the clones does not appear; measured against another copy, unresolved V genes explain less than half of the discrepancy, and the remainder lacks a known reason. V and J calls and clone size come straight from that table; D and trimming were deduced from the DNA. The sample table lists 150,000 to 200,000 clones, around 76% of them with a count of one. About 1% of the sample rests with the top ten.

From V the trimming removes 4 bases and from J it removes 2 bases, while the gene matches leave 2 bases of the junction unaccounted for. The germline V gene gives CDR1 as SGHRS and CDR2 as YFSETQ. CDR3 length: 14 amino acids, cysteine to phenylalanine. The kept DNA is CDR3 alone, 42 bases in frame from the first base. The cohort comprised 666 healthy bone marrow donors. Cohort members were all nominally healthy when sampled, although unrecorded immune exposures were likely present. The donor was CMV seronegative and belonged to the group of around 400 seronegative cohort members. A peripheral blood sample was collected from each donor, and TCR beta sequencing was performed on peripheral blood mononuclear cells. The Qiagen DNeasy Blood Extraction Kit was used to extract genomic DNA from the blood cell samples.

The receptor's source is a woman aged 40 to 49 in good health and CMV-seronegative. In this chain, TRBV5-1 is recombined with TRBJ2-1, and TRBD1 matches 8 of the central bases. Sequenced: PBMCs. The nucleotide sequence reads TGCGCCAGCAGCGGGGACAGGACCTACAATGAGCAGTTCTTC. Protein translation: CASSGDRTYNEQFF.